This T cell receptor beta chain was identified during a study of identical twins. This CDR3 has 17 residues. V shed 3 bases and J 3 bases; nucleotides not matched to a gene: 9. Germline lookup yields CDR1 SGHRS and CDR2 YFSETQ. MiXCR was run by TCRdb on the 5' RACE reads, yielding one entry per CDR3 protein. The top ten clones hold more than 4% of a sample with hundreds of thousands of distinct CDR3 sequences, around 20% of them seen once. In this sample, this clonotype turned up a few times. This sample also belongs to another study, concerning T cells expressing NK-cell markers. According to that study: Investigators obtained TCR beta repertoires from sorted CD3+CD56+NKG2C+, CD3+CD56+NKG2C- and CD3+CD56-NKG2C+ T cells.

The chain recombines TRBV5-1 with TRBJ2-4, with 10 positions matching TRBD2. The receptor was derived from a woman aged 18-29 years in good health. Sequencing was performed on PBMCs. In DNA form, the CDR3 reads TGCGCCAGCAGCTCGAGCGGAAGGACTAGCGGCAAAAACATTCAGTACTTC. This encodes CASSSSGRTSGKNIQYF.